This T cell receptor (beta chain) stems from a study of PD-1 blockade in classical Hodgkin lymphoma. Findings and limits, study-wide: Whatever underlies the repertoire differences (possibly disease activity or prior therapy) remains undefined. CD4+ TCR diversity climbed significantly by C4D1, unlike CD8+ TCR diversity.

This sample's time point: cycle 4 day 1 (C4D1), after less than 7 weeks of nivolumab. Every patient experienced relapse after autologous stem cell transplantation, and brentuximab vedotin exposure varied. The CDR3 spans 14 residues. Germline V gene lookup returns CDR1 SGHVS and CDR2 FQNEAQ. J lost 9 bases, V lost 8 bases, and 11 bases had no gene match. Clones were read by immunoSEQ multiplex PCR, and TCRdb kept only the in-frame ones, dropping some. The sample consists of almost 95,000 clones, 83% of them appearing once. Comment on this clone: The antigen is unknown.

The specimen comprised peripheral blood mononuclear cells (PBMCs), sampled before the fourth cycle of nivolumab. The receptor comes from a human donor with classical Hodgkin lymphoma. The V and J genes are TRBV7-8 and TRBJ2-1; TRBD2 matches at 9 bases. The CDR3 coding sequence is TGTGCCAGCGCATGGGGGACTAGCAGCAGTGAGCAGTTCTTC. This sequence encodes CASAWGTSSSEQFF.